Listed here are 14 T cell receptor beta chains from one sample, sequenced in a study of cytomegalovirus exposure and HLA in healthy donors. Method: immunoSEQ multiplex PCR; TCRdb's copy keeps in-frame clones and lacks some. Of around 150,000 clones detected, less than 90% appear once; the ten largest clones hold 4.5% to 7%. The sample consisted of PBMCs. All receptors derive from a woman under 40 in good health and CMV-seronegative.

This clone was seen a single time. V is TRBV7-2 and J is TRBJ2-5; possibly TRBD2 for D (6 bases). The germline V gene encodes CDR1 SGHTA and CDR2 FQGNSA. Trimming cost V 0 bases and J 1 base, with 9 bases left between them. The CDR3 contains 15 residues. Here the CDR3 reads CASSLALGGQETQYF. Here the CDR3 DNA reads TGTGCCAGCAGCTTAGCGCTCGGGGGCCAAGAGACCCAGTACTTC.

The rearrangement joins TRBV19 to TRBJ2-1, with TRBD2 matching 9 bases. This CDR3 contains 14 residues. Looked up from germline, CDR1 is LNHDA and CDR2 is SQIVND (reference sequence). V gave up 7 bases and J gave up 4 bases; unmatched junction bases: 5. The CDR3 region has the DNA TGTGCCAGTAAGATTAGCGGGAGATACAATGAGCAGTTCTTC. The encoded protein is CASKISGRYNEQFF. The full variable domain, with the rest looked up from reference TRBV19 and TRBJ2-1, is DGGITQSPKYLFRKEGQNVTLSCEQNLNHDAMYWYRQDPGQGLRLIYYSQIVNDFQKGDIAEGYSVSREKKESFPLTVTSAQKNPTAFYLCASKISGRYNEQFFGPGTRLTVL.

The chain carries TRBV29-1 and TRBJ2-7; D not resolved. The CDR3 runs to 14 residues. Germline CDR1 and CDR2: SQVTM and ANQGSEA. The V and J ends lost 3 bases and 4 bases respectively, with 16 bases between them. The CDR3: CSVEFMGKEYEQYF. For the CDR3, the DNA is TGCAGCGTTGAGTTTATGGGTAAGGAGTACGAGCAGTACTTC.

V is TRBV7-2 and J is TRBJ2-3; D remains unclear. Trimming left V 5 bases short and J 6 bases short, with 9 bases between. There are 12 residues in the CDR3. The germline gives CDR1 SGHTA, CDR2 FQGNSA. This CDR3 reads CASSPLGDTQYF. The CDR3 region has the DNA TGTGCCAGCAGCCCCCTTGGGGATACGCAGTATTTT.

This clone has just one count. V usage is TRBV30 and J usage is TRBJ2-7; 8 bases fit TRBD1. CDR1 GTSNPN and CDR2 SVGIG come from the germline V gene (reference sequence). The CDR3 sequence is 14 residues long. Germline trimming cut 4 bases from V and 3 bases from J; bases unmatched to any gene: 8. This chain's CDR3 is CAWTYGTGLYEQYF. The DNA for the CDR3 is TGTGCCTGGACATACGGGACAGGTCTCTACGAGCAGTACTTC.

V is TRBV27 and J is TRBJ2-7; no firm D call. Trimming took off 5 bases at V and 2 bases at J, with 16 bases between the two ends. Germline loops: CDR1 MNHEY, CDR2 SMNVEV (reference sequence). This CDR3 comprises 15 residues. The CDR3 is CASSRKDLHPYEQYF. The CDR3 DNA sequence: TGTGCCAGCAGTAGAAAGGACCTACATCCCTACGAGCAGTACTTC.

The V gene is TRBV28, the J gene TRBJ1-1; D gene ambiguous. V lost 3 bases to trimming and J lost 8 bases, with 7 bases between them. Germline-derived CDR1 and CDR2 are MDHEN and SYDVKM. The CDR3 sequence is 11 residues long. The CDR3 sequence is CASSFEVEAFF. DNA of the CDR3: TGTGCCAGCAGTTTTGAGGTGGAAGCTTTCTTT.

This chain joins TRBV11-2 and TRBJ1-2, with 10 positions matching TRBD1. With V trimmed by 1 base and J by 5 bases, 4 bases remained unmatched. Germline V gene sequence: CDR1 SGHAT, CDR2 FQNNGV. This CDR3 contains 15 residues. CDR3 region: CASSLGQGAIYGYTF. CDR3 in DNA: TGTGCCAGCAGCTTAGGACAGGGGGCTATTTATGGCTACACCTTC.

The chain combines TRBV7-3 with TRBJ2-7; D possibly corresponds to TRBD1 (6 bases). V was trimmed by 2 bases and J by 0 bases, leaving 11 bases between them. The CDR3 loop spans 15 amino acids. Germline V gene data show CDR1 as SGHTA and CDR2 as FQGTGA. The CDR3 DNA sequence: TGTGCCAGCAGCTTATCCAGGGGAGCCTCCTACGAGCAGTACTTC. This translates into CASSLSRGASYEQYF.

Turning to this clone: The sample has other DNA sequences that encode this CDR3 too. V gene TRBV9 combines with J gene TRBJ2-1; the match to TRBD2 covers 10 bases. From germline, CDR1 is SGDLS and CDR2 YYNGEE. The CDR3 runs to 15 residues. After removal of 2 bases from V and 4 bases from J, the junction contained 3 bases not matched to a gene. The CDR3 nucleotides read TGTGCCAGCAGCGTTGGACTAGCGGAATACAATGAGCAGTTCTTC. It yields the protein CASSVGLAEYNEQFF.

The chain combines TRBV2 with TRBJ2-3; D may correspond to TRBD1 or TRBD2 (5 bases each). Trimming removed 10 bases at V and 0 bases at J, with 17 bases between. This CDR3 has 15 amino acids. Germline CDR1 SNHLY, CDR2 FYNNEI. This chain's CDR3 is CATSEGSTSTDTQYF. As DNA, the CDR3 is TGTGCCACCTCTGAGGGGTCAACTAGCACAGATACGCAGTATTTT.

This clone was recorded once. The V call is TRBV2, the J call TRBJ2-7; D is perhaps TRBD2 (6 bases). The CDR3 loop spans 13 amino acids. Germline values: CDR1 SNHLY, CDR2 FYNNEI. Trimming took 5 bases from V and 2 from J, leaving 10 bases between them. The CDR3, as DNA: TGTGCCAGCAGTTCTAGCGCAGCCTACGAGCAGTACTTC. Encoded protein: CASSSSAAYEQYF.

The chain couples TRBV4-2 to TRBJ2-2; 9 nucleotides line up with TRBD2. Germline CDR1 reads LGHNA; CDR2 reads YNFKEQ. The CDR3 has 16 residues. V lost 5 bases, J lost 0 bases, and 4 bases stayed unmatched. CDR3 nucleotide sequence: TGTGCCAGCAGCTCGCGACTAGCGGCGAACACCGGGGAGCTGTTTTTT. It codes for CASSSRLAANTGELFF.

A few counts support this clone. The rearrangement uses TRBV28 and TRBJ2-7; 10 bases line up with TRBD1. This CDR3 contains 14 residues. J was trimmed by 1 base and V by 8 bases; bases with no gene match: 5. The germline V gene encodes CDR1 MDHEN and CDR2 SYDVKM. This CDR3 is CASRRTGGSYEQYF. CDR3 nucleotides: TGTGCCAGCCGTAGGACAGGGGGATCCTACGAGCAGTACTTC.